These T cell receptor beta chains were read from a single sample in a study of regulatory T cells in long-lasting Graves disease. Each CDR3 protein is one row after TCRdb ran MiXCR on the multiplex PCR reads. The sample yields roughly 500,000 distinct CDR3 sequences, less than 25% seen once. Sequencing was performed on peripheral blood mononuclear cells (PBMCs), taken when the disease was refractory, from a patient treated with antithyroid drugs. These receptors were obtained from a female donor with Graves disease. CDR3s include the opening cysteine and the closing phenylalanine or tryptophan. Fields, in order: D gene, clone size, V gene, J gene, CDR3 DNA, CDR3 protein. A D gene is named only where the DNA matches it firmly. Expanded clones are given a class, and other clones once, few, many or no size at all.

D gene: -; clone size: many; V gene: TRBV28; J gene: TRBJ2-7; CDR3 DNA: TGTGCCAGCAACGCAGGGTCCGAGCAGTACTTC; CDR3 protein: CASNAGSEQYF
D gene: -; clone size: many; V gene: TRBV7-2; J gene: TRBJ2-6; CDR3 DNA: TGTGCCAGCAGCTTAGGTGCCTCTGGGGCCAACGTCCTGACTTTC; CDR3 protein: CASSLGASGANVLTF
D gene: TRBD2; clone size: many; V gene: TRBV20-1; J gene: TRBJ2-7; CDR3 DNA: TGCAGTGTACTTCTACCCCCGGGACTAGGAGCCTACGAGCAGTACTTC; CDR3 protein: CSVLLPPGLGAYEQYF
D gene: -; clone size: -; V gene: TRBV19; J gene: TRBJ2-7; CDR3 DNA: TGTGCCAGTAGTATGGCGGTTCAGTCCTACGAGCAGTACTTC; CDR3 protein: CASSMAVQSYEQYF
D gene: -; clone size: many; V gene: TRBV28; J gene: TRBJ2-7; CDR3 DNA: TGTGCCAGCAGTTCTTGGGGGGAGCAGTACTTC; CDR3 protein: CASSSWGEQYF
D gene: TRBD1; clone size: few; V gene: TRBV5-6; J gene: TRBJ1-2; CDR3 DNA: TGTGCCAGCAGTTTGCCCATACAGGGGAACTATGGCTACACCTTC; CDR3 protein: CASSLPIQGNYGYTF
D gene: -; clone size: -; V gene: TRBV19; J gene: TRBJ2-7; CDR3 DNA: TGTGCCAGTAGTCCGTCGGGTCGTGGACTCGAGCAGTACTTC; CDR3 protein: CASSPSGRGLEQYF
D gene: -; clone size: many; V gene: TRBV12-3/TRBV12-4; J gene: TRBJ1-1; CDR3 DNA: TGTGCCAGCATGGAGTCGGGGCGAACTGAAGCTTTCTTT; CDR3 protein: CASMESGRTEAFF
D gene: -; clone size: many; V gene: TRBV27; J gene: TRBJ1-4; CDR3 DNA: TGTGCCAGCAGTTTATCGGGTGGACTTAATGAAAAACTGTTTTTT; CDR3 protein: CASSLSGGLNEKLFF
D gene: -; clone size: many; V gene: TRBV28; J gene: TRBJ1-1; CDR3 DNA: TGTGCCAGTATCCCCCAGGGAGGGTCCGCTGAAGCTTTCTTT; CDR3 protein: CASIPQGGSAEAFF
D gene: -; clone size: many; V gene: TRBV28; J gene: TRBJ1-2; CDR3 DNA: TGTGCCAGCAGTTTAGGGTACCTTTCTAACTATGGCTACACCTTC; CDR3 protein: CASSLGYLSNYGYTF
D gene: TRBD1; clone size: -; V gene: TRBV11-2; J gene: TRBJ2-1; CDR3 DNA: TGTGCCAGCAGCTTAGTGGCAGGGGGCTCCTACAATGAGCAGTTCTTC; CDR3 protein: CASSLVAGGSYNEQFF
D gene: TRBD2; clone size: few; V gene: TRBV7-2; J gene: TRBJ2-2; CDR3 DNA: TGTGCCAGCAGCGCGAGACTAGCGATCGGTGGGGAGCTGTTTTTT; CDR3 protein: CASSARLAIGGELFF
D gene: -; clone size: few; V gene: TRBV19; J gene: TRBJ1-5; CDR3 DNA: TGTGCCAGTAGGAGTACCGGGGGGGGAACGCATCAGCCCCAGCATTTT; CDR3 protein: CASRSTGGGTHQPQHF
D gene: TRBD2; clone size: few; V gene: TRBV20-1; J gene: TRBJ2-5; CDR3 DNA: TGCAGTGCCGGGAGACTAGCGGGACCCCAAGAGACCCAGTACTTC; CDR3 protein: CSAGRLAGPQETQYF
D gene: -; clone size: few; V gene: TRBV14; J gene: TRBJ1-4; CDR3 DNA: TGTGCCAGCAGCCAAGGAAACCTTCCCAATGAAAAACTGTTTTTT; CDR3 protein: CASSQGNLPNEKLFF
D gene: TRBD2; clone size: few; V gene: TRBV29-1; J gene: TRBJ2-7; CDR3 DNA: TGCAGCGTTGAGGCGGGGGGACCGTCCTACGAGCAGTACTTC; CDR3 protein: CSVEAGGPSYEQYF
D gene: -; clone size: -; V gene: TRBV3-1; J gene: TRBJ2-6; CDR3 DNA: TGTGCCAGCAGCCGCAGGGGATCTGGGGCCAACGTCCTGACTTTC; CDR3 protein: CASSRRGSGANVLTF
D gene: TRBD2; clone size: -; V gene: TRBV7-6; J gene: TRBJ2-7; CDR3 DNA: TGTGCCAGCAGCCAAAGGACTAGCGGTAGCTCCTACGAGCAGTACTTC; CDR3 protein: CASSQRTSGSSYEQYF
D gene: -; clone size: few; V gene: TRBV27; J gene: TRBJ1-1; CDR3 DNA: TGTGCCAGCAGTTTATCGATTAGAAACACTGAAGCTTTCTTT; CDR3 protein: CASSLSIRNTEAFF
D gene: -; clone size: few; V gene: TRBV4-1; J gene: TRBJ2-2; CDR3 DNA: TGCGCCAGCAGCCAAGATGATGAGGGCACCGGGGAGCTGTTTTTT; CDR3 protein: CASSQDDEGTGELFF
D gene: -; clone size: once; V gene: TRBV7-2; J gene: TRBJ2-1; CDR3 DNA: TGTGCCAGCAGCCCAAACCAAAATCACAATGAGCAGTTCTTC; CDR3 protein: CASSPNQNHNEQFF
D gene: TRBD2; clone size: many; V gene: TRBV2; J gene: TRBJ2-7; CDR3 DNA: TGTGCCAGCAGTGTCGGTAGCGGGAGTGCCAACGAGCAGTACTTC; CDR3 protein: CASSVGSGSANEQYF
D gene: -; clone size: many; V gene: TRBV27; J gene: TRBJ2-7; CDR3 DNA: TGTGCCAGCAGTTTATTCGTGGGGATTGGCGGCGAGCAGTACTTC; CDR3 protein: CASSLFVGIGGEQYF
D gene: TRBD2; clone size: -; V gene: TRBV20-1; J gene: TRBJ2-7; CDR3 DNA: TGCAGTGCTAGAGATCGGCTAGCGGGAGGGTCCTACGAGCAGTACTTC; CDR3 protein: CSARDRLAGGSYEQYF
D gene: TRBD2; clone size: -; V gene: TRBV27; J gene: TRBJ2-7; CDR3 DNA: TGTGCCAGCAGTTCAATCAAACTAGCGGGGAAGAACGAGCAGTACTTC; CDR3 protein: CASSSIKLAGKNEQYF
D gene: TRBD2; clone size: -; V gene: TRBV19; J gene: TRBJ2-2; CDR3 DNA: TGTGCCAGTAGTAGCCACCTTCTAGCGGGAGGACGTACCGGGGAGCTGTTTTTT; CDR3 protein: CASSSHLLAGGRTGELFF
D gene: -; clone size: many; V gene: TRBV7-6; J gene: TRBJ2-5; CDR3 DNA: TGTGCCAGCAGCCCGACAAGATCAACACAAGAGACCCAGTACTTC; CDR3 protein: CASSPTRSTQETQYF
D gene: -; clone size: few; V gene: TRBV7-9; J gene: TRBJ2-7; CDR3 DNA: TGTGCCAGCAGCTCCTCTGGGCTACGCTACGAGCAGTACTTC; CDR3 protein: CASSSSGLRYEQYF
D gene: TRBD1; clone size: many; V gene: TRBV7-9; J gene: TRBJ2-7; CDR3 DNA: TGTGCCAGCAGCTCCAACATTCCAGGGGGCCAGACCTACGAGCAGTACTTC; CDR3 protein: CASSSNIPGGQTYEQYF
D gene: TRBD2; clone size: -; V gene: TRBV4-1; J gene: TRBJ2-7; CDR3 DNA: TGCGCCAGCAGCCAAGGACTAGCGCGAACCTACGAGCAGTACTTC; CDR3 protein: CASSQGLARTYEQYF
D gene: TRBD2; clone size: few; V gene: TRBV27; J gene: TRBJ2-7; CDR3 DNA: TGTGCCAGCAGGACCTCTAGCGGGGAACACTACGAGCAGTACTTC; CDR3 protein: CASRTSSGEHYEQYF
D gene: TRBD2; clone size: few; V gene: TRBV20-1; J gene: TRBJ2-7; CDR3 DNA: TGCAGTGCGGCTCCCGGACTAGTTCTCTACGGCGAGCAGTACTTC; CDR3 protein: CSAAPGLVLYGEQYF
D gene: -; clone size: many; V gene: TRBV10-3; J gene: TRBJ1-2; CDR3 DNA: TGTGCCATCAGTGAAGGCGCAGGGCAGGTTTTCGATGGCTACACCTTC; CDR3 protein: CAISEGAGQVFDGYTF
D gene: -; clone size: -; V gene: TRBV27; J gene: TRBJ2-6; CDR3 DNA: TGTGCCAGCAGTCGGTTGAACTCTGGGGCCAACGTCCTGACTTTC; CDR3 protein: CASSRLNSGANVLTF
D gene: -; clone size: few; V gene: TRBV27; J gene: TRBJ2-4; CDR3 DNA: TGTGCCAGCAGTTCCCGATACCTCGGGCAGAGTAAAAACATTCAGCACTTC; CDR3 protein: CASSSRYLGQSKNIQHF
D gene: -; clone size: few; V gene: TRBV11-2; J gene: TRBJ2-4; CDR3 DNA: TGTGCCAGCAGCTCGGTCGGTCGGGGGGCAAGAAACATTCAGTACTTC; CDR3 protein: CASSSVGRGARNIQYF
D gene: TRBD2; clone size: -; V gene: TRBV28; J gene: TRBJ2-3; CDR3 DNA: TGTGCCAGCAGTTTCGAAGCGGGAGGGCCAAGCACAGATACGCAGTATTTT; CDR3 protein: CASSFEAGGPSTDTQYF
D gene: -; clone size: many; V gene: TRBV2; J gene: TRBJ1-2; CDR3 DNA: TGTGCCAGCAGTGAATCCCAGGGGTCCTATGGCTACACCTTC; CDR3 protein: CASSESQGSYGYTF
D gene: TRBD1; clone size: -; V gene: TRBV9; J gene: TRBJ2-2; CDR3 DNA: TGTGCCAGCAGCAGACGGCCGACAGGGTATTCCACCGGGGAGCTGTTTTTT; CDR3 protein: CASSRRPTGYSTGELFF
D gene: -; clone size: many; V gene: TRBV12-3/TRBV12-4; J gene: TRBJ2-7; CDR3 DNA: TGTGCCAGCAGCCCGCAGGGTTACGAGCAGTACTTC; CDR3 protein: CASSPQGYEQYF
D gene: -; clone size: -; V gene: TRBV5-1; J gene: TRBJ2-7; CDR3 DNA: TGCGCCAGCAGCTTGAAGGTAAACGCCTACGAGCAGTACTTC; CDR3 protein: CASSLKVNAYEQYF
D gene: -; clone size: many; V gene: TRBV6-1; J gene: TRBJ1-5; CDR3 DNA: TGTGCCAGCAGTGACCTTGGGGGAATCACAAATCAGCCCCAGCATTTT; CDR3 protein: CASSDLGGITNQPQHF
D gene: -; clone size: many; V gene: TRBV7-9; J gene: TRBJ1-2; CDR3 DNA: TGTGCCAGCAGCTTAGCGCAGGGGTACGGCTACACCTTC; CDR3 protein: CASSLAQGYGYTF
D gene: -; clone size: few; V gene: TRBV10-3; J gene: TRBJ1-1; CDR3 DNA: TGTGCCATCAGACCAGACAGAATGAACACTGAAGCTTTCTTT; CDR3 protein: CAIRPDRMNTEAFF
D gene: -; clone size: many; V gene: TRBV18; J gene: TRBJ2-5; CDR3 DNA: TGTGCCAGCTCACTCTCCATGAACCAAGAGACCCAGTACTTC; CDR3 protein: CASSLSMNQETQYF
D gene: -; clone size: -; V gene: TRBV29-1; J gene: TRBJ2-4; CDR3 DNA: TGCAGCGTTGAAGGTCCGGACGCAGGACTAGCCAAAAACATTCAGTACTTC; CDR3 protein: CSVEGPDAGLAKNIQYF
D gene: -; clone size: many; V gene: TRBV4-1; J gene: TRBJ1-2; CDR3 DNA: TGCGCCAGCAGCCAGAGCGACAGATCCTACACCTTC; CDR3 protein: CASSQSDRSYTF
D gene: TRBD1; clone size: -; V gene: TRBV29-1; J gene: TRBJ2-2; CDR3 DNA: TGCAGCGTTGCCCACGGGACAGGGCTTGTAACCGGGGAGCTGTTTTTT; CDR3 protein: CSVAHGTGLVTGELFF
D gene: TRBD1; clone size: few; V gene: TRBV11-2; J gene: TRBJ2-7; CDR3 DNA: TGTGCCAGCAGCTTCCAAGATGAGGGGGCTGGCTACGAGCAGTACTTC; CDR3 protein: CASSFQDEGAGYEQYF
D gene: TRBD1; clone size: many; V gene: TRBV6-2/TRBV6-3; J gene: TRBJ1-5; CDR3 DNA: TGTGCCAGCAGTTATTTGCCCGGGACAGGACTATACAATCAGCCCCAGCATTTT; CDR3 protein: CASSYLPGTGLYNQPQHF
D gene: TRBD2; clone size: many; V gene: TRBV7-2; J gene: TRBJ2-7; CDR3 DNA: TGTGCCAGCAGCTTCCTAGCTAGCGGGGCACGATCCTACGAGCAGTACTTC; CDR3 protein: CASSFLASGARSYEQYF
D gene: -; clone size: few; V gene: TRBV5-1; J gene: TRBJ1-1; CDR3 DNA: TGCGCCAGCACTACGGAGGGGCGGAACACTGAAGCTTTCTTT; CDR3 protein: CASTTEGRNTEAFF
D gene: -; clone size: many; V gene: TRBV2; J gene: TRBJ2-7; CDR3 DNA: TGTGCCAGGGAGGGCGGAAGGCTAGGAGGGAGCCTGTACTTC; CDR3 protein: CAREGGRLGGSLYF